This T cell receptor (beta chain) was found in a study of T cells after yellow fever vaccination. Concerning this clonotype itself: Antigen specificity is unknown.

There are 17 residues in the CDR3. V was shortened by 4 bases and J by 1 base, with 17 bases between the two germline ends. Findings and limits, study-wide: From the bulk population, abundant clonotypes could contaminate and appear within FACS-sorted repertoires. Most clones from primary vaccination resurfaced after the booster (approximately 96% CD4, around 89% CD8).

TCRdb re-analysed the 5' RACE reads in MiXCR, keeping a single row per CDR3 protein. The sample carries 250,000 to 350,000 distinct CDR3 sequences, 3.5% to 4.5% recorded once. This TCR was sampled from a man aged 18 to 30 who received the YFV17D yellow fever vaccine. The chain is built from TRBV12-3 or TRBV12-4 and TRBJ1-5, with D perhaps TRBD1 (6 bases). The specimen was PBMCs, collected 15 days after the yellow fever booster vaccination. This CDR3 is CASSSGSGAVSNQPQHF. CDR3 in DNA: TGTGCCAGCAGTTCCGGGTCGGGGGCCGTAAGCAATCAGCCCCAGCATTTT.